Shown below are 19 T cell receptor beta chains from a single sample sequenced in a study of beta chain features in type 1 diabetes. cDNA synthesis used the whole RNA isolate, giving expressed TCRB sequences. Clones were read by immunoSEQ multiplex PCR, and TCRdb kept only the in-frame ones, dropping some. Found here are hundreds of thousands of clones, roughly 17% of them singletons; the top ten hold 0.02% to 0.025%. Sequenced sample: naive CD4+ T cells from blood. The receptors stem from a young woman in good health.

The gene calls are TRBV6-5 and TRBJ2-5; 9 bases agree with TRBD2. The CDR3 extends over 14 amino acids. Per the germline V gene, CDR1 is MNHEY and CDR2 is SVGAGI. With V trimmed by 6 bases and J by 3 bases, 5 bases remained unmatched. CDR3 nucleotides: TGTGCCAGCAGGATTAGCGGGAGAAAAGAGACCCAGTACTTC. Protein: CASRISGRKETQYF.

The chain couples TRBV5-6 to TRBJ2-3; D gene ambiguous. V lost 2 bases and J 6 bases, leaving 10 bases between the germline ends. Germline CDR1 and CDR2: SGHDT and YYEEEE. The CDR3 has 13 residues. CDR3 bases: TGTGCCAGCAGCTTCTCCCGTCGGGATACGCAGTATTTT. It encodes CASSFSRRDTQYF.

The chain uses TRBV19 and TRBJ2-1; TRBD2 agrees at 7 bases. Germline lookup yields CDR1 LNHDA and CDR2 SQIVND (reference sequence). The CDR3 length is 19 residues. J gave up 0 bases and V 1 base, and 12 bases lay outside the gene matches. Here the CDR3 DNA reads TGTGCCAGTAGTATAGGGAGGGTAAGGACTAGTTTCTCCTACAATGAGCAGTTCTTC. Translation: CASSIGRVRTSFSYNEQFF.

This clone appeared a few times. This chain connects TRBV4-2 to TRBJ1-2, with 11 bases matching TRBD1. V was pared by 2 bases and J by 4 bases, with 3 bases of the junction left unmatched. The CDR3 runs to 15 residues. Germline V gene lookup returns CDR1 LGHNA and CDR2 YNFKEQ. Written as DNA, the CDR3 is TGTGCCAGCAGCCAAAGGACAGGGGGCGGCTATGGCTACACCTTC. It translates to CASSQRTGGGYGYTF.

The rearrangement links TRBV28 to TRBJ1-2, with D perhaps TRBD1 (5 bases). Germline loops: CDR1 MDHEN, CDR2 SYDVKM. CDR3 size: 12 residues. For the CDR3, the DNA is TGTGCTTACCGGGACCCTAACTATGGCTACACCTTC. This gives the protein CAYRDPNYGYTF.

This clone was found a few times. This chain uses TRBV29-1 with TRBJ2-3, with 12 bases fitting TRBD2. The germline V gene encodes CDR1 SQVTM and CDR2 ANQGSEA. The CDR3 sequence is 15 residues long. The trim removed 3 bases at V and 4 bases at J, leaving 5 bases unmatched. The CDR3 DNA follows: TGCAGCGTTGACAGACTAGCGGGAGTCTCAGATACGCAGTATTTT. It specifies CSVDRLAGVSDTQYF.

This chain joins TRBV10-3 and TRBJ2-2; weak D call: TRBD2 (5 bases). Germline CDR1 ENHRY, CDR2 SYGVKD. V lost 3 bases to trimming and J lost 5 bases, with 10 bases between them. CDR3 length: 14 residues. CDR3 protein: CAISELRDTGELFF. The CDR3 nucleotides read TGTGCCATCAGTGAACTGAGGGATACCGGGGAGCTGTTTTTT.

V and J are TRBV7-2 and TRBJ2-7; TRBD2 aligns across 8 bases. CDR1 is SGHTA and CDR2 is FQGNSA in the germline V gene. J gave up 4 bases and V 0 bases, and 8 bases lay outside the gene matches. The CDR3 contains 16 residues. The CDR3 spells CASSLASGGTRYEQYF. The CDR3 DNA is TGTGCCAGCAGCTTAGCTTCGGGAGGGACGAGGTACGAGCAGTACTTC.

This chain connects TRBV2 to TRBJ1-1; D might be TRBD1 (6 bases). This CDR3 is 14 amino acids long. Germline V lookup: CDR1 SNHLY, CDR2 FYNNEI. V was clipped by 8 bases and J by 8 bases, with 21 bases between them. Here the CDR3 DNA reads TGTGCCAGCTCTGATCGGGACATTGCCCCCGAAGCTTTCTTT. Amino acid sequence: CASSDRDIAPEAFF.

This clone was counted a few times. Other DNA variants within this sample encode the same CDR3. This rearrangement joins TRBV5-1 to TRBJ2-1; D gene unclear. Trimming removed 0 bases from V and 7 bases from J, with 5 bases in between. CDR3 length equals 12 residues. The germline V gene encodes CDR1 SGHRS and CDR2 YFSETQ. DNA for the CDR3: TGCGCCAGCAGCTTGGGTGGTAATGAGCAGTTCTTC. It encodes CASSLGGNEQFF.

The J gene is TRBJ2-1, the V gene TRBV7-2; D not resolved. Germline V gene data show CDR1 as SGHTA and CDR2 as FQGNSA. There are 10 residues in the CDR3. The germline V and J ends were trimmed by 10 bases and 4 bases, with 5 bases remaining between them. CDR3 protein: CATGYNEQFF. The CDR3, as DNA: TGTGCCACCGGATACAATGAGCAGTTCTTC.

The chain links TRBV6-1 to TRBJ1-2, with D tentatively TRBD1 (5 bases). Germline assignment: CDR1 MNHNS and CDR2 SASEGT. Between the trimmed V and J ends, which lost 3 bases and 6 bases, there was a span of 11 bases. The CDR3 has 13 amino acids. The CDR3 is CASSEAGHNGYTF. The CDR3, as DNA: TGTGCCAGCAGTGAGGCCGGACACAATGGCTACACCTTC.

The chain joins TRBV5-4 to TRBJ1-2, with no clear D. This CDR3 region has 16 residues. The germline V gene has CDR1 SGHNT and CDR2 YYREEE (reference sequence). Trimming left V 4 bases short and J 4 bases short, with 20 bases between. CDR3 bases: TGTGCCAGCAGCCCACAAAACCCCCGTAACGGCTATGGCTACACCTTC. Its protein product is CASSPQNPRNGYGYTF.

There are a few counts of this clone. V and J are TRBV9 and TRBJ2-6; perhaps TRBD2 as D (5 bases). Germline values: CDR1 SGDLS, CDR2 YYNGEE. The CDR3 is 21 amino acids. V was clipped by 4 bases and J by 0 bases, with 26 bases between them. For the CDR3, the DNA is TGTGCCAGCAGCACCCCTCAAGGGAGACCCGACGTCATCTCTGGGGCCAACGTCCTGACTTTC. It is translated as CASSTPQGRPDVISGANVLTF.

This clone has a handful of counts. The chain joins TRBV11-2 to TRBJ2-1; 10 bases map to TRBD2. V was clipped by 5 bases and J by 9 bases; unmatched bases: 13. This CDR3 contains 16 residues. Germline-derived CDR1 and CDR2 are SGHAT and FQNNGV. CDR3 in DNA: TGTGCCAGCAGCCCTACAGCGGGAGGGGGGTATGGTGAGCAGTTCTTC. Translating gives CASSPTAGGGYGEQFF.

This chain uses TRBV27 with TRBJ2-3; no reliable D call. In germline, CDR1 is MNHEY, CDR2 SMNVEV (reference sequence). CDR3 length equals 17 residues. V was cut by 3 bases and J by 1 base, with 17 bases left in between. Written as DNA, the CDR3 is TGTGCCAGCAGTTTCCGGGCTGCGACGAGTGGCACAGATACGCAGTATTTT. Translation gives CASSFRAATSGTDTQYF.

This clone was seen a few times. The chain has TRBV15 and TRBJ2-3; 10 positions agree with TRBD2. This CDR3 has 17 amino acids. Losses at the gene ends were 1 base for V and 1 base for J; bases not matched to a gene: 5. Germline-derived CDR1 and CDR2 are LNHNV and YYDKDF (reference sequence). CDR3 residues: CATSRAALAGGTDTQYF. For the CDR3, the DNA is TGTGCCACCAGCAGAGCTGCCCTAGCGGGGGGCACAGATACGCAGTATTTT. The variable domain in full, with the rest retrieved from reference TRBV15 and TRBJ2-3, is DAMVIQNPRYQVTQFGKPVTLSCSQTLNHNVMYWYQQKSSQAPKLLFHYYDKDFNNEADTPDNFQSRRPNTSFCFLDIRSPGLGDTAMYLCATSRAALAGGTDTQYFGPGTRLTVL.

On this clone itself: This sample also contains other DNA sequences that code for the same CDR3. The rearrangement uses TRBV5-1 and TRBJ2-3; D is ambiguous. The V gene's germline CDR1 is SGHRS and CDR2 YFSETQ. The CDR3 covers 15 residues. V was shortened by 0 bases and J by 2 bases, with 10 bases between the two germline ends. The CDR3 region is CASSLGTPFTDTQYF. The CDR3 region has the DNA TGCGCCAGCAGCTTGGGAACGCCCTTCACAGATACGCAGTATTTT.

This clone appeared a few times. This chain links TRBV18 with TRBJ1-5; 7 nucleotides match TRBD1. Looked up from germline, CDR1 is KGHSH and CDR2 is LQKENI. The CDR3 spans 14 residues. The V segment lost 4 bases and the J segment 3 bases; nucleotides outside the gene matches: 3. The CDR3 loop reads CASSRTGNNQPQHF. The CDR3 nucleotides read TGTGCCAGCTCACGGACAGGTAACAATCAGCCCCAGCATTTT.